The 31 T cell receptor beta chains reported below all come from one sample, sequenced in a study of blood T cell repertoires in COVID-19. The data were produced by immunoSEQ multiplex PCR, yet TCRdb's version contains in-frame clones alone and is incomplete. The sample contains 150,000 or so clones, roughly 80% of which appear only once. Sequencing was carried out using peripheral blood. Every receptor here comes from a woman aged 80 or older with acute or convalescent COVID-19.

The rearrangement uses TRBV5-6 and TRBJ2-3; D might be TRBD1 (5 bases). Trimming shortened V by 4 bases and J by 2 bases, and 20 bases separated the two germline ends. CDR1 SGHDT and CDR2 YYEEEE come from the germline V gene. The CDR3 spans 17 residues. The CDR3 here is CASSARFKGFYTDTQYF. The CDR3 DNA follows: TGTGCCAGCAGCGCCCGTTTTAAGGGGTTTTACACAGATACGCAGTATTTT. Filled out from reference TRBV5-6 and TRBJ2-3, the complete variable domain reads DAGVTQSPTHLIKTRGQQVTLRCSPKSGHDTVSWYQQALGQGPQFIFQYYEEEERQRGNFPDRFSGHQFPNYSSELNVNALLLGDSALYLCASSARFKGFYTDTQYFGPGTRLTVL.

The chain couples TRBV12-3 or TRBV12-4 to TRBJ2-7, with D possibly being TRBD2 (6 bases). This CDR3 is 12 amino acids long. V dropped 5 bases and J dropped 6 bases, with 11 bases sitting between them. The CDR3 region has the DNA TGTGCCAGCAGTGGAATGGGGGGCGAGCAGTACTTC. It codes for CASSGMGGEQYF.

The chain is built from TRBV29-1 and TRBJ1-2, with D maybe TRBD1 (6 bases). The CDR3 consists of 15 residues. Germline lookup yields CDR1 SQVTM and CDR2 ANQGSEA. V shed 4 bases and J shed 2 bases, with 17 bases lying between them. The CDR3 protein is CSVAEGGRPNYGYTF. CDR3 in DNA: TGCAGCGTTGCTGAAGGGGGACGTCCAAACTATGGCTACACCTTC.

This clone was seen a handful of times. CDR3 coding DNA: TGTGCCAGCAGTTCCCAGGGGAACACTGAAGCTTTCTTT. This gives the protein CASSSQGNTEAFF. The V gene is TRBV6-5, the J gene TRBJ1-1, with D possibly TRBD1 on 5 matching bases. Trimming pared 4 bases from V and 1 base from J, leaving 7 bases between. CDR1 MNHEY and CDR2 SVGAGI come from the germline V gene. The CDR3 loop spans 13 amino acids.

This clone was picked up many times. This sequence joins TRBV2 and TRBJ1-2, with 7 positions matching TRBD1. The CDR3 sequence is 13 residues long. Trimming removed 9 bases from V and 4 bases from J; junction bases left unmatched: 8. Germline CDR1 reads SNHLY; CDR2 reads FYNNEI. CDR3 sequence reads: CARGQQSSYGYTF. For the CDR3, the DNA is TGTGCCAGGGGACAGCAGTCTAGCTATGGCTACACCTTC.

The CDR3 DNA is TGCGCCAGCAGCCAGGCCGGGACAGTCTACCAAGAGACCCAGTACTTC. Protein product: CASSQAGTVYQETQYF. V usage is TRBV4-3 and J usage is TRBJ2-5; 7 nucleotides match TRBD1. The germline V gene has CDR1 LGHNA and CDR2 YSLEER. This CDR3 is built from 16 residues. J lost 0 bases, V lost 3 bases, and 7 bases had no gene match.

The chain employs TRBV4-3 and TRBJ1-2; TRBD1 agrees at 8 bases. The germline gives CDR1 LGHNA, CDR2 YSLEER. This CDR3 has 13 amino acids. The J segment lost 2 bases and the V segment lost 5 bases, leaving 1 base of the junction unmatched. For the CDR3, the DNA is TGCGCCAGCAGCGGGACAGGCAACTATGGCTACACCTTC. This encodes CASSGTGNYGYTF.

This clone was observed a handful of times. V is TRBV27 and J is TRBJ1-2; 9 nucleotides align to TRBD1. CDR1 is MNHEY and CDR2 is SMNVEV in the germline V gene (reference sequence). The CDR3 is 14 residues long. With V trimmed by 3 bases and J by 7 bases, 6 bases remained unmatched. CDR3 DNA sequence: TGTGCCAGCAGTTTTGGGGGACAGGGTTTTGGCTACACCTTC. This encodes CASSFGGQGFGYTF.

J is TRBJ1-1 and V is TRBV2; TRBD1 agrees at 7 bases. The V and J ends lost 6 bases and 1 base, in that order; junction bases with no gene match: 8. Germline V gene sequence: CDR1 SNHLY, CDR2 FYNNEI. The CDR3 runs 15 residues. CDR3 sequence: CASSLLGTANTEAFF. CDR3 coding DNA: TGTGCCAGCAGCCTATTAGGGACAGCGAACACTGAAGCTTTCTTT. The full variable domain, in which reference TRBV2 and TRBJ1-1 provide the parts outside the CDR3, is EPEVTQTPSHQVTQMGQEVILRCVPISNHLYFYWYRQILGQKVEFLVSFYNNEISEKSEIFDDQFSVERPDGSNFTLKIRSTKLEDSAMYFCASSLLGTANTEAFFGQGTRLTVV.

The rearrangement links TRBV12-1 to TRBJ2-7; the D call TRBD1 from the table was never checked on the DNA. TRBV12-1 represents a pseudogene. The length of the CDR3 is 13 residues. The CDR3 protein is CASSLVGVYEQYF. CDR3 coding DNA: TGTGCCAGCAGCTTGGTAGGGGTTTACGAGCAGTACTTC.

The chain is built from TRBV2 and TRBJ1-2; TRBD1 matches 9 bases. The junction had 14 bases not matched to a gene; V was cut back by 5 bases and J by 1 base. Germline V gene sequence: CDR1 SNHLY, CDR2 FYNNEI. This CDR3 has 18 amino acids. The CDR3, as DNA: TGTGCCAGCAGTTTTTCTCGGGACAGGGAGAGTCGTAACTATGGCTACACCTTC. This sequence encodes CASSFSRDRESRNYGYTF.

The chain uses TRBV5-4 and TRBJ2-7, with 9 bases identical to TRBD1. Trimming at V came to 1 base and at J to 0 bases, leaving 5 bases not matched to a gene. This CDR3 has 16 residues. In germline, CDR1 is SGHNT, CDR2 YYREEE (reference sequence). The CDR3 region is CASSLNRGPSSYEQYF. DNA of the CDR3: TGTGCCAGCAGCTTGAACAGGGGGCCTAGCTCCTACGAGCAGTACTTC. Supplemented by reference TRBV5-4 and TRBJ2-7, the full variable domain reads ETGVTQSPTHLIKTRGQQVTLRCSSQSGHNTVSWYQQALGQGPQFIFQYYREEENGRGNFPPRFSGLQFPNYSSELNVNALELDDSALYLCASSLNRGPSSYEQYFGPGTRLTVT.

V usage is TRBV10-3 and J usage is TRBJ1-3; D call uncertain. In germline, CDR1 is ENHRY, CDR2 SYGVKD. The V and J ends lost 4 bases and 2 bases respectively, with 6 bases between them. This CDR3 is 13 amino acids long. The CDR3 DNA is TGTGCCATCAGTGGAGGGCCTGGAAACACCATATATTTT. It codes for CAISGGPGNTIYF.

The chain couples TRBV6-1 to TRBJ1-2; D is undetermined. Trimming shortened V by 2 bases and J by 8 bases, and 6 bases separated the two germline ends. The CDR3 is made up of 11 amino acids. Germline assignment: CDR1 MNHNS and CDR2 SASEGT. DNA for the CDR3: TGTGCCAGCAGTGAAAGCTTAGGCTACACCTTC. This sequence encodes CASSESLGYTF.

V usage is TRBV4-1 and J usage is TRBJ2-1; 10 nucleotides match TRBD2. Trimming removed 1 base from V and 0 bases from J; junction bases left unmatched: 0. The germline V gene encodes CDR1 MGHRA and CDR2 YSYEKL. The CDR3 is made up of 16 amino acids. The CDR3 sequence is CASSQVAGGSYNEQFF. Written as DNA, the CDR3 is TGCGCCAGCAGCCAAGTAGCGGGGGGCTCCTACAATGAGCAGTTCTTC.

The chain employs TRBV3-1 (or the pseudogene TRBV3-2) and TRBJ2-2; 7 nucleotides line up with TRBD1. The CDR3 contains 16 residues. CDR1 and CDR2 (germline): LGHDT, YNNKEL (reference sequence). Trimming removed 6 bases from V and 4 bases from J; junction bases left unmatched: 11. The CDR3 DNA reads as TGTGCCAGCAGGATGGGACAGCTGGCGGGCACCGGGGAGCTGTTTTTT. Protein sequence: CASRMGQLAGTGELFF.

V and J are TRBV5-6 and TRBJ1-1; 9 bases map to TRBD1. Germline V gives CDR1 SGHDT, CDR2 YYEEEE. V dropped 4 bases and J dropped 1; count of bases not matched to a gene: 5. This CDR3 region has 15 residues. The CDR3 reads CASSPPGQGNTEAFF. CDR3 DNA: TGTGCCAGCAGCCCTCCGGGACAGGGGAACACTGAAGCTTTCTTT.

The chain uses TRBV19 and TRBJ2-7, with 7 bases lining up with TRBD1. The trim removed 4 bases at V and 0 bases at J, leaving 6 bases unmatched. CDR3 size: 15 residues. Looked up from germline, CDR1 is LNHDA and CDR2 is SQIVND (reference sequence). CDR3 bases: TGTGCCAGTAGTACACAGGGGCACCCCTCCTACGAGCAGTACTTC. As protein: CASSTQGHPSYEQYF.

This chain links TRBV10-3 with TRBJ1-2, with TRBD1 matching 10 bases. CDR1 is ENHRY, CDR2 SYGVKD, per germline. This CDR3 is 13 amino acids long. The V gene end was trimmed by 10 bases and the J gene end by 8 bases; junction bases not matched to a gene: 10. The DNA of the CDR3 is TGTGCCACGACATCCGGGACAGGGGAGGGCTACACCTTC. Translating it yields CATTSGTGEGYTF.

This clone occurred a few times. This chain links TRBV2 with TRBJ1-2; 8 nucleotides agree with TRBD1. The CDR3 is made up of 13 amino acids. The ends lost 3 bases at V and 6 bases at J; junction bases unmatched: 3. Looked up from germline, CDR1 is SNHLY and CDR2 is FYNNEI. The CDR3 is CASSEDREDGYTF. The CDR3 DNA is TGTGCCAGCAGTGAGGACAGGGAAGATGGCTACACCTTC.

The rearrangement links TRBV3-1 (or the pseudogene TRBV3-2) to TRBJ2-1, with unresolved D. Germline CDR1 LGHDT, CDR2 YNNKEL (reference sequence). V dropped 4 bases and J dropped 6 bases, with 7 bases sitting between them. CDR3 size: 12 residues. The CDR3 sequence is CASSLLINEQFF. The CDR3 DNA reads TGTGCCAGCAGCCTCTTAATCAATGAGCAGTTCTTC.

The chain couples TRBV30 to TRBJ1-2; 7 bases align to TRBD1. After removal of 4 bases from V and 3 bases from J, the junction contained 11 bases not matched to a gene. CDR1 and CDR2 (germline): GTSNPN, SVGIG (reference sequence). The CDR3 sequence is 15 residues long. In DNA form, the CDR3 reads TGTGCCTGGATCAAGGGAGGAGGGGGCGACTATGGCTACACCTTC. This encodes CAWIKGGGGDYGYTF.

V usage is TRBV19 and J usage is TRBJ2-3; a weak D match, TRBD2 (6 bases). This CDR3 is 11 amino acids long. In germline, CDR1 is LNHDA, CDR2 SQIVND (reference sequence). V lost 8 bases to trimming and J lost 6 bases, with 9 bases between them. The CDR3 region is CASSSGDTQYF. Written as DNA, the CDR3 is TGTGCCAGTTCGAGCGGGGATACGCAGTATTTT.

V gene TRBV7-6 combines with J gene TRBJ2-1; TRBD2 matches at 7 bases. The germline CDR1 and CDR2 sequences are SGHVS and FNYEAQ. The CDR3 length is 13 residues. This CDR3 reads CTSGTTSYNEQFF. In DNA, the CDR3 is TGTACCTCCGGGACTACCTCCTACAATGAGCAGTTCTTC. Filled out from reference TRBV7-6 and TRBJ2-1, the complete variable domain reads GAGVSQSPRYKVTKRGQDVALRCDPISGHVSLYWYRQALGQGPEFLTYFNYEAQQDKSGLPNDRFSAERPEGSISTLTIQRTEQRDSAMYRCTSGTTSYNEQFFGPGTRLTVL.

The CDR3, as DNA: TGTGCTAGTGGTTGGGACAGCTCCTACGAGCAGTACTTC. It translates to CASGWDSSYEQYF. The chain couples TRBV12-5 to TRBJ2-7, with 7 bases lining up with TRBD1. CDR3 length: 13 residues. Germline V gene sequence: CDR1 LGHNT, CDR2 FRNRAP. V was pared by 4 bases and J by 0 bases, with 0 bases of the junction left unmatched.

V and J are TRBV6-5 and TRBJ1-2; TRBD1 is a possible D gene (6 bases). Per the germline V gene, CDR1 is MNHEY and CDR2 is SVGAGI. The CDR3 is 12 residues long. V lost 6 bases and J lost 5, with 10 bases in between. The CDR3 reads CASSFRGYGYTF. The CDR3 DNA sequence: TGTGCCAGCAGCTTCAGGGGATATGGCTACACCTTC.

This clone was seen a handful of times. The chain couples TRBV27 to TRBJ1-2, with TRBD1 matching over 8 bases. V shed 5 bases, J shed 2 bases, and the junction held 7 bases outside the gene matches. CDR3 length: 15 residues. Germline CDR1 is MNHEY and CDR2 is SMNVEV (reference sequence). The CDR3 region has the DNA TGTGCCAGCAGTATAGACAGGGGCGGGAACTATGGCTACACCTTC. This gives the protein CASSIDRGGNYGYTF.

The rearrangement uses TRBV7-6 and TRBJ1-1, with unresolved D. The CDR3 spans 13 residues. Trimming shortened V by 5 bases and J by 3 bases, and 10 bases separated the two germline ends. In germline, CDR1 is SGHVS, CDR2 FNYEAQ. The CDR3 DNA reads TGTGCCAGCAGCCGATTACGGGACACTGAAGCTTTCTTT. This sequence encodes CASSRLRDTEAFF. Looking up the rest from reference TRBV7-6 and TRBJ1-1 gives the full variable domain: GAGVSQSPRYKVTKRGQDVALRCDPISGHVSLYWYRQALGQGPEFLTYFNYEAQQDKSGLPNDRFSAERPEGSISTLTIQRTEQRDSAMYRCASSRLRDTEAFFGQGTRLTVV.

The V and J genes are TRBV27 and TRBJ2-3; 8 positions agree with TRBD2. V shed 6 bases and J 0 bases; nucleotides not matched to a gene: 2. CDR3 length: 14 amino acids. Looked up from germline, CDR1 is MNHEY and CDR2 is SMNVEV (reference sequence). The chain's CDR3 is CASSGTRSTDTQYF. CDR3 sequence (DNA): TGTGCCAGCAGCGGGACTAGGAGCACAGATACGCAGTATTTT.

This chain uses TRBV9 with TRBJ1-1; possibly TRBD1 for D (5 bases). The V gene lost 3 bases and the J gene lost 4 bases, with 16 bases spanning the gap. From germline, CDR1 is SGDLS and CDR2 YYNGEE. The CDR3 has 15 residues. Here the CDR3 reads CASSAHKGLGTEAFF. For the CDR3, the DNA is TGTGCCAGCAGCGCTCACAAGGGGCTGGGCACTGAAGCTTTCTTT.

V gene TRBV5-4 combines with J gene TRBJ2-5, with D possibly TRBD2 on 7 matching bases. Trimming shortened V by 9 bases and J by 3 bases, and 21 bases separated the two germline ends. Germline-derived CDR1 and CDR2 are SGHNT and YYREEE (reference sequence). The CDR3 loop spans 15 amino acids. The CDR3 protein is CATSPGGGAEETQYF. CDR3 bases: TGTGCCACCTCACCCGGTGGGGGGGCCGAAGAGACCCAGTACTTC.